Below, one TCR beta chain is given with its context. Its specificity is unknown. A junction boundary mismatches the germline segment, possibly from a read error. Individuals who donated were healthy Caucasians from Russia aged roughly 6 to 95. Extraction of total RNA produced a minimum of 6 micrograms from each sample. The sample is drawn from a study of blood T cells in healthy people across ages. Study at large: Researchers report that template switching captured about one barcoded beta molecule per two T cells.

Broader study findings: TCR beta diversity per million T cells fell roughly linearly with age.

Then a second PCR, running about 6 to 12 cycles, was carried out with a sample-barcoded 5' primer and a J-beta primer mix. TCRdb called the 5' RACE reads again in MiXCR, with one record for every CDR3 protein. The top ten hold roughly 28% of the sample, which has about 290,000 distinct CDR3 sequences, roughly 27% seen once. The sample was blood. This TCR was sampled from an older woman in good health.

Written as DNA, the CDR3 is TGTGCTAGCAGCCGAGGGAATTCAGATACGCAGTATTTT. It specifies CASSRGNSDTQYF. The chain is built from TRBV7-7 and TRBJ2-3, with D perhaps TRBD2 (5 bases). Germline CDR1 SSHAT, CDR2 FNYEAQ (reference sequence). The CDR3 is made up of 13 amino acids. Variable domain in full (rest from reference TRBV7-7 and TRBJ2-3): GAGVSQSPRYKVTKRGQDVTLRCDPISSHATLYWYQQALGQGPEFLTYFNYEAQPDKSGLPSDRFSAERPEGSISTLTIQRTEQRDSAMYRCASSRGNSDTQYFGPGTRLTVL.